This TCR beta chain was found in a study of blood T cell repertoires in COVID-19. Across the study: The cDNA or gDNA used as material had been derived from T cells, B-cell-depleted T cells, or PBMCs.

Clones were read by immunoSEQ multiplex PCR, and TCRdb kept only the in-frame ones, dropping some. The repertoire has hundreds of thousands of clones, 88% of them found once; the top ten carry 8.3%. This CDR3 has 14 amino acids. V shed 0 bases and J 5 bases; nucleotides not matched to a gene: 5. Germline CDR1 and CDR2: GTSNPN and SVGIG (reference sequence). This clone was observed a few times. This chain joins TRBV30 and TRBJ1-1; TRBD1 aligns across 8 bases. Sequencing was done on a sample of PBMCs or T cells enriched from blood (not recorded which). This TCR came from a woman in her sixties who had recovered from COVID-19. In DNA, the CDR3 is TGTGCCTGGAGTGTTACAGGGGGGATAACTGAAGCTTTCTTT. This encodes CAWSVTGGITEAFF.